This T cell receptor (beta chain) is from a study of T cells after yellow fever vaccination. At the level of the study: The SMART-Seq v4 Ultra Low Input method served to prepare the low-cell-number fractions. Study findings and constraints: Most primary-vaccination clones reappeared after the booster (approximately 96% CD4, 88% CD8). Few clonotypes appeared in both CD4 and CD8 compartments.

This clonotype was observed many times. Antigen: not known. A universal primer site and UMIs were added as TCR cDNA was made by 5'RACE template switching. TCRdb called the 5' RACE reads again in MiXCR, with one record for every CDR3 protein. This table has roughly 50,000 distinct CDR3 sequences, approximately 7% appearing once. Trimming took 4 bases from V and 2 from J; bases not matched to a gene: 8. Germline-derived CDR1 and CDR2 are LGHNT and FRNRAP. The CDR3 is 15 residues long. The V call is TRBV12-5, the J call TRBJ2-7, with 7 bases aligning to TRBD1. The clonotype originates from a man aged 18 to 35 who received the YFV17D yellow fever vaccine. Here the sequenced sample was CD8+ T cells sorted from PBMCs, taken less than 18 days after the first yellow fever vaccination. Here the CDR3 DNA reads TGTGCTAGTGGTTCCCGACAGGGTCGCACCTACGAGCAGTACTTC. Amino acid sequence: CASGSRQGRTYEQYF.